The clone carrying this T cell receptor beta chain was seen more than once but under ten times. The record originates from a study of T-cell memory formation after mild COVID-19. For the study at large: For the most part, TCR clusters were specific to one donor.

5'RACE primed from the constant segment yielded TCR alpha and TCR beta cDNA libraries bearing sample barcodes and UMIs. MiXCR was run by TCRdb on the 5' RACE reads, yielding one entry per CDR3 protein. Of some 490,000 distinct CDR3 sequences detected, approximately 18% appear once; the ten largest clones hold 10% to 15%. CDR3 length: 15 residues. After removal of 6 bases from V and 0 bases from J, the junction contained 8 bases not matched to a gene. Germline assignment: CDR1 SGDLS and CDR2 YYNGEE. Input material: PBMCs or a T cell subset sorted from them (not recorded which). The source of this sequence is an adult woman who had mild COVID-19 (a few samples of this study predate the infection). Cell type and time point are not known. This sequence joins TRBV9 and TRBJ2-5; 7 bases align to TRBD2. DNA for the CDR3: TGTGCCAGCACCCTTAGCGGGCGGGACCAAGAGACCCAGTACTTC. As protein: CASTLSGRDQETQYF.